The clone carrying this TCR beta chain came up once. Trimming shortened V by 5 bases and J by 0 bases, and 16 bases separated the two germline ends. The CDR3 has 17 amino acids. The germline V gene encodes CDR1 MDHEN and CDR2 SYDVKM. This entry belongs to a study of control samples from healthy donors and cancer patients. Generated by immunoSEQ multiplex PCR, the TCRdb table keeps only in-frame clones and is missing some. The sample includes tens of thousands of clones, approximately 94% of them seen just once. This rearrangement joins TRBV28 to TRBJ2-2, with D tentatively TRBD1 (5 bases). Sequenced: blood. This receptor was obtained from a man aged 25 to 45 in good health. The CDR3 nucleotides read TGTGCCAGCAGTCCCCTCCCTTCAGGGACGAACACCGGGGAGCTGTTTTTT. It yields the protein CASSPLPSGTNTGELFF.